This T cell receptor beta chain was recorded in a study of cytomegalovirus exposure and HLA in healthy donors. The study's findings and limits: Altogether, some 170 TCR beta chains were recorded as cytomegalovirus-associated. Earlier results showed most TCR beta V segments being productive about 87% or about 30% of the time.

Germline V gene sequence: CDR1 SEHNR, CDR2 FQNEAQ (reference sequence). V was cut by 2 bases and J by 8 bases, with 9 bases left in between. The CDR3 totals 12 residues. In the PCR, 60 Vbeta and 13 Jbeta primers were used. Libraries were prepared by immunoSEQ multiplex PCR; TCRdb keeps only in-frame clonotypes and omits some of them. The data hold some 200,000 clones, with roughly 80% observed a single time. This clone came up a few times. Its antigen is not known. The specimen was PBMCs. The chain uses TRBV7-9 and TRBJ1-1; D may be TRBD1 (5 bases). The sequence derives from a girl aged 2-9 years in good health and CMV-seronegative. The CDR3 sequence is CASSLWAGEAFF. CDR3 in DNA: TGTGCCAGCAGCTTATGGGCAGGGGAAGCTTTCTTT.